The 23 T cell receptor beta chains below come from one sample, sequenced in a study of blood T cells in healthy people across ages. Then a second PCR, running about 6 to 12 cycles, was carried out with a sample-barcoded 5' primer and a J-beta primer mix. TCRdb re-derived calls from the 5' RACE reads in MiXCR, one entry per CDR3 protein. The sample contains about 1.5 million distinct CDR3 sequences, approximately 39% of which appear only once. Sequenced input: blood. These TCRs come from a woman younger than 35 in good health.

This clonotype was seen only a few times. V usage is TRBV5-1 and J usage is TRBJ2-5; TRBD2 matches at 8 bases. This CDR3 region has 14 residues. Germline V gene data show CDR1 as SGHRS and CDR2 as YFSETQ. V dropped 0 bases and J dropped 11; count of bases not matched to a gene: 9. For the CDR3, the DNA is TGCGCCAGCAGCTTGGGACTAGCGACCCCGGAGCAGTACTTC. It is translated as CASSLGLATPEQYF.

DNA of the CDR3: TGCAGTGCTAGCTGGATAGGCAACAATGAGCAGTTCTTC. It is translated as CSASWIGNNEQFF. This chain joins TRBV20-1 and TRBJ2-1; D is ambiguous. V lost 3 bases and J lost 5, with 11 bases in between. The CDR3 runs 13 residues. Germline values: CDR1 DFQATT, CDR2 SNEGSKA (reference sequence).

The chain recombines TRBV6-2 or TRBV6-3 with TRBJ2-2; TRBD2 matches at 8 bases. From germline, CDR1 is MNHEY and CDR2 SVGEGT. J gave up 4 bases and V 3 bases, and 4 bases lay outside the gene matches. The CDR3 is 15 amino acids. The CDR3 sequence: CASSYSSGFTGELFF. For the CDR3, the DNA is TGTGCCAGCAGTTATTCTAGCGGGTTCACCGGGGAGCTGTTTTTT.

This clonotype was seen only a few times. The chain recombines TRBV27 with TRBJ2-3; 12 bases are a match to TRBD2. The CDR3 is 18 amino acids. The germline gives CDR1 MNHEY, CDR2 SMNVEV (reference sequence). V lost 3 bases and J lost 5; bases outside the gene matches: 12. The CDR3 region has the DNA TGTGCCAGCAGTTTCCGAAAACGGACTAGCGGGATAGGAGATACGCAGTATTTT. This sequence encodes CASSFRKRTSGIGDTQYF.

The CDR3 loop is CASDQQGNIQYF. As DNA, the CDR3 is TGTGCCAGCGATCAACAGGGAAACATTCAGTACTTC. The chain joins TRBV6-1 to TRBJ2-4, with D possibly matching TRBD1 (6 bases). V lost 8 bases and J 6 bases, leaving 11 bases between the germline ends. The CDR3 contains 12 residues. Germline CDR1 is MNHNS and CDR2 is SASEGT.

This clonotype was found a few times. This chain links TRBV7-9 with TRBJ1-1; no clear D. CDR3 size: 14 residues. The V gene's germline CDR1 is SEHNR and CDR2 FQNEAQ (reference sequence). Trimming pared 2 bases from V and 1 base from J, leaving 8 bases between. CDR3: CASSLLSRNTEAFF. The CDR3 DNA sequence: TGTGCCAGCAGCTTACTCTCCAGGAACACTGAAGCTTTCTTT. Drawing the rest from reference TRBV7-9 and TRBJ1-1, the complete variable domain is DTGVSQNPRHKITKRGQNVTFRCDPISEHNRLYWYRQTLGQGPEFLTYFQNEAQLEKSRLLSDRFSAERPKGSFSTLEIQRTEQGDSAMYLCASSLLSRNTEAFFGQGTRLTVV.

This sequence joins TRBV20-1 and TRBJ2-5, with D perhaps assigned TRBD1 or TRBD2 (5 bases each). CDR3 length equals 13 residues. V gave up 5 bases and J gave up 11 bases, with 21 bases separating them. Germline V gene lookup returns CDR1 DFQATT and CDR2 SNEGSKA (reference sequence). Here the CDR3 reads CSAGGRIKGEQYF. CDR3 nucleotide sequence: TGCAGTGCTGGGGGACGTATTAAGGGTGAGCAGTACTTC.

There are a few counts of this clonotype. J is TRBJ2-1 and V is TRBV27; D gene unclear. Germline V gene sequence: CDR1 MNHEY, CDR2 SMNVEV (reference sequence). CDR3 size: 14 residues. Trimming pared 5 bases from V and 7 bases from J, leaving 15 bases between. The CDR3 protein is CASSPWTVANEQFF. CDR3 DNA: TGTGCCAGCAGTCCGTGGACGGTCGCAAATGAGCAGTTCTTC.

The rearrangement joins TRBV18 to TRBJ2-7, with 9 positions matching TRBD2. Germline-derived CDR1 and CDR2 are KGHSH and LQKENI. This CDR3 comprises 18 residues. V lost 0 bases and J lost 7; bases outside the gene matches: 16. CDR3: CASSPPFSGSPSYNEQYF. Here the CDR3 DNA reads TGTGCCAGCTCACCACCGTTTAGCGGGAGTCCTTCCTACAATGAGCAGTACTTC.

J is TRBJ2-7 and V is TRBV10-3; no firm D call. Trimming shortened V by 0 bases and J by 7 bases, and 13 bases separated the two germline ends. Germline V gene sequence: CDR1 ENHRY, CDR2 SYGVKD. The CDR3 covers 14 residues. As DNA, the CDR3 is TGTGCCATCAGTGAGTCGCCCCAAGCGTATGAGCAGTACTTC. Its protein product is CAISESPQAYEQYF.

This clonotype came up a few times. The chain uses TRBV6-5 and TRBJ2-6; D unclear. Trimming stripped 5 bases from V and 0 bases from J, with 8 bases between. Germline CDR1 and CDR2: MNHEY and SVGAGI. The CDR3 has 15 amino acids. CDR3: CASSIQVSGANVLTF. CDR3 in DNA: TGTGCCAGCAGTATTCAGGTCTCTGGGGCCAACGTCCTGACTTTC.

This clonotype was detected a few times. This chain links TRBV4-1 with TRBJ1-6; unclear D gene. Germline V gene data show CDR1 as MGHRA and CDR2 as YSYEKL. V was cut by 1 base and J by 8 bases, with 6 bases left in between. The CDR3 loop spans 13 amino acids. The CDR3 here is CASSQVSDSPLHF. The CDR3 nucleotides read TGCGCCAGCAGCCAAGTATCTGATTCACCCCTCCACTTT.

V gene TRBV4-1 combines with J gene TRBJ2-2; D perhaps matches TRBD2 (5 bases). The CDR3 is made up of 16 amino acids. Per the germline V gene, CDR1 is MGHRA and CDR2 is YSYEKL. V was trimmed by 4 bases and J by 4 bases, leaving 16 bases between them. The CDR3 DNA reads TGCGCCAGCAGCCCCTTGACTAAAACCGCCACCGGGGAGCTGTTTTTT. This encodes CASSPLTKTATGELFF.

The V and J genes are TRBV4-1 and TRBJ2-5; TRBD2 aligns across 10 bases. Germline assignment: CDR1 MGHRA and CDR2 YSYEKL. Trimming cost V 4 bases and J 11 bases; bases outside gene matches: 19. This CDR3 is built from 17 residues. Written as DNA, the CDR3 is TGCGCCAGCAGCCCATGGACTAGCGGCACCCTGGGTAATGAGCAGTACTTC. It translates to CASSPWTSGTLGNEQYF.

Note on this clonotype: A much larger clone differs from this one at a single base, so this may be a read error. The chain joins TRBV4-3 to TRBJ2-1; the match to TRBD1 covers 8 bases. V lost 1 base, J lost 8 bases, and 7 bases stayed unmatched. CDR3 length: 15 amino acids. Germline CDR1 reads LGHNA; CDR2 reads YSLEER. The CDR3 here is CASSQGTGSYDEQFF. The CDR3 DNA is TGCGCCAGCAGCCAAGGGACAGGGAGTTACGATGAGCAGTTCTTC.

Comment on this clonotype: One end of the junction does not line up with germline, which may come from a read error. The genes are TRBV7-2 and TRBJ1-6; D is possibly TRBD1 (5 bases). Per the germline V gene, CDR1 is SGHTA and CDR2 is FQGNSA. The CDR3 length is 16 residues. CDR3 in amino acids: CASSVPDGARNSPLHF. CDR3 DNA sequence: TGTGCCAGCAGCGTACCTGACGGGGCCCGTAATTCGCCCCTCCACTTT.

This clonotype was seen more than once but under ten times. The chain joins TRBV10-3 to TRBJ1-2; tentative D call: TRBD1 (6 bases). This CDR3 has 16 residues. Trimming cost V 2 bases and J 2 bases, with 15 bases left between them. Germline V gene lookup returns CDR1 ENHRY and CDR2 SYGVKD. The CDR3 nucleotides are TGTGCCATCAGTGAGGGTCAAGGGGGGGCGAACTATGGCTACACCTTC. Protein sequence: CAISEGQGGANYGYTF.

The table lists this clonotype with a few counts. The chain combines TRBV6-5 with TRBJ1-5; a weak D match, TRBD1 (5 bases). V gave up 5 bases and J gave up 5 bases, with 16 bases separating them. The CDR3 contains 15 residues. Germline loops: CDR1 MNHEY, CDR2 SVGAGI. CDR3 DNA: TGTGCCAGCAGTCCGCAGGGATTGGGGGATCAGCCCCAGCATTTT. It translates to CASSPQGLGDQPQHF.

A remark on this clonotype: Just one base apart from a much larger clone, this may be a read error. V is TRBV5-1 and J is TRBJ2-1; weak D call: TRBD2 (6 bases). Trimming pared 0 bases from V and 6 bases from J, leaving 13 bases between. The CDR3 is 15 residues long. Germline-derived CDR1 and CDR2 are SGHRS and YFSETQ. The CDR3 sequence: CASSLVTGSCNEQFF. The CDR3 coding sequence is TGCGCCAGCAGCTTGGTGACCGGGAGCTGCAATGAGCAGTTCTTC.

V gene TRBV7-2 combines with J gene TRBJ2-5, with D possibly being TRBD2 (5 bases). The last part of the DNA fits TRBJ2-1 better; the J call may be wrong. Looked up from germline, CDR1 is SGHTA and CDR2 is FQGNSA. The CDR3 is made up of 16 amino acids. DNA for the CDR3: TGTGCCAGCAGCTTAGTTGAGCGGAGTTTCCAAGAGACCCAGTTCTTC. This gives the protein CASSLVERSFQETQFF.

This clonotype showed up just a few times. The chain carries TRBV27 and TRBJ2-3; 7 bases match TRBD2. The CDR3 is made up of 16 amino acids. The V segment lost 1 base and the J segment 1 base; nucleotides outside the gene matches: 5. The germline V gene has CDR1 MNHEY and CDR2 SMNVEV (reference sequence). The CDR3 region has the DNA TGTGCCAGCAGTTTATACGGGGGGATGCGCACAGATACGCAGTATTTT. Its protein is CASSLYGGMRTDTQYF.

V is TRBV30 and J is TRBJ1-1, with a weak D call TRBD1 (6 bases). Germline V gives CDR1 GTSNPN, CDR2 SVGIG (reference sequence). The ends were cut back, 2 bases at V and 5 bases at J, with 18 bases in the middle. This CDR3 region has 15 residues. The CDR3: CAWSLSGVSGTEAFF. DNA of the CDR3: TGTGCCTGGAGTTTATCAGGGGTGAGTGGGACTGAAGCTTTCTTT.

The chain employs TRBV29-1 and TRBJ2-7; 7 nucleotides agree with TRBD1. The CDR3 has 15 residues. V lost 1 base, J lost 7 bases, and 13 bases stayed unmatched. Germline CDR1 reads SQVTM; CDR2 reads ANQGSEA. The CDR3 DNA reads TGCAGCGTTGAAGGCCCCAGGGGGAACAACAATGAGCAGTACTTC. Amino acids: CSVEGPRGNNNEQYF.